The 4 T cell receptor beta chains below all came from one sample that was sequenced in a study of a mutant IDH1 vaccine in newly diagnosed glioma. Using immunoSEQ multiplex PCR, the repertoire was profiled, and TCRdb retains in-frame clones only, with some absent. This table has around 54,000 clones, 80% to 85% appearing once. Their cognate antigens are unknown. Time point here: week 47, end of study. Every single dose of the vaccine, 300 ug of mutant IDH1 20-mer peptide, came with topical imiquimod. This sample comprised PBMCs, obtained from a glioma patient whose treatment included an IDH1 peptide vaccine. The receptors derive from a woman aged 45-59 years with glioma.

The rearrangement links TRBV4-3 to TRBJ1-6; 9 nucleotides agree with TRBD1. V trimming: 3 bases; J trimming: 9 bases; junction bases outside the gene matches: 9. The CDR3 totals 16 residues. The germline CDR1 and CDR2 sequences are LGHNA and YSLEER. The CDR3 is CASSQDLTGGGSPLHF. For the CDR3, the DNA is TGCGCCAGCAGCCAGGATTTGACAGGGGGTGGTTCACCCCTCCACTTT.

The chain has TRBV6-5 and TRBJ2-7; D is perhaps TRBD1 (6 bases). Germline V CDR1 and CDR2: MNHEY, SVGAGI. The CDR3 runs 12 residues. Trimming stripped 5 bases from V and 3 bases from J, with 8 bases between. This CDR3 is CASSLQGYEQYF. In DNA form, the CDR3 reads TGTGCCAGCAGTCTACAGGGCTACGAGCAGTACTTC.

The V and J genes are TRBV10-1 and TRBJ2-7; D uncertain. V lost 5 bases to trimming and J lost 4 bases, with 9 bases between them. The CDR3 contains 12 residues. CDR1 WNHNN and CDR2 SYGVQD come from the germline V gene (reference sequence). In DNA form, the CDR3 reads TGCGCCAGCAGTCGTACGAAGTACGAGCAGTACTTC. Amino acid sequence: CASSRTKYEQYF.

CDR3 DNA sequence: TGTGCCAGCATAAACGCCGGGACTAGTAACGGGGAGCTGTTTTTT. This gives the protein CASINAGTSNGELFF. This chain connects TRBV28 to TRBJ2-2, with 8 bases identical to TRBD2. The CDR3 loop spans 15 amino acids. CDR1 and CDR2 (germline): MDHEN, SYDVKM. V gave up 7 bases and J gave up 7 bases; unmatched junction bases: 11.